Below, 28 T cell receptor beta chains from the same sample are listed, as sequenced in a study of T cells in Graves' hyperthyroidism and ophthalmopathy. TCR beta CDR3 sequences were amplified from RNA transcripts. The HTBI primer set drove a first-round RT-PCR of the TCR CDR3. TCRdb recomputed calls from the multiplex PCR reads with MiXCR, one row per CDR3 protein. This table has over 250,000 distinct CDR3 sequences, approximately 26% appearing once. Input material: blood. The source is a man aged 35 to 55 with Graves' hyperthyroidism that later progressed to Graves' ophthalmopathy.

For the CDR3, the DNA is TGTGCCAGCAGTAACGACCCACTAGCGTACTCCTACGAGCAGTACTTC. Translating it yields CASSNDPLAYSYEQYF. The rearrangement joins TRBV6-2 or TRBV6-3 to TRBJ2-7, with 7 bases fitting TRBD2. Per germline, CDR1 MNHEY and CDR2 SVGEGT. The V gene end was trimmed by 5 bases and the J gene end by 0 bases; junction bases not matched to a gene: 10. The length of the CDR3 is 16 residues.

The chain uses TRBV28 and TRBJ2-5, with TRBD1 matching over 7 bases. Germline V lookup: CDR1 MDHEN, CDR2 SYDVKM. This CDR3 comprises 14 residues. V gave up 3 bases and J gave up 7 bases; unmatched junction bases: 8. CDR3 amino acids: CASSFTGAKGTQYF. Here the CDR3 DNA reads TGTGCCAGCAGTTTTACAGGGGCAAAAGGGACCCAGTACTTC.

CDR3 protein: CASSFPRGVNTEAFF. For the CDR3, the DNA is TGTGCCAGCAGTTTTCCCCGCGGGGTGAACACTGAAGCTTTCTTT. This chain uses TRBV6-2 or TRBV6-3 with TRBJ1-1; D is undetermined. The V end lost 4 bases, the J end lost 0 bases, and 12 bases lay between the germline ends. The CDR3 extends over 15 amino acids. Per the germline V gene, CDR1 is MNHEY and CDR2 is SVGEGT.

In this sample, this clonotype turned up many times. The chain carries TRBV24-1 and TRBJ1-1; no clear D. Trimming removed 1 base at V and 0 bases at J, with 2 bases between. Per germline, CDR1 KGHDR and CDR2 SFDVKD. The CDR3 loop spans 13 amino acids. The CDR3 DNA is TGTGCCACCAGTGATTTAATGAACACTGAAGCTTTCTTT. Protein: CATSDLMNTEAFF.

In its sample, this clonotype was seen many times. The rearrangement links TRBV9 to TRBJ1-1; D not resolved. V was shortened by 4 bases and J by 4 bases, with 14 bases between the two germline ends. This CDR3 is 14 amino acids long. Germline loops: CDR1 SGDLS, CDR2 YYNGEE. The CDR3 sequence is CASSPRTGSTEAFF. The CDR3 DNA follows: TGTGCCAGCAGCCCTCGGACGGGGAGCACTGAAGCTTTCTTT. The full variable domain, in which reference TRBV9 and TRBJ1-1 provide the parts outside the CDR3, is DSGVTQTPKHLITATGQRVTLRCSPRSGDLSVYWYQQSLDQGLQFLIQYYNGEERAKGNILERFSAQQFPDLHSELNLSSLELGDSALYFCASSPRTGSTEAFFGQGTRLTVV.

Written as DNA, the CDR3 is TGCAGCGTTGTTGCCGAGAACACTGAAGCTTTCTTT. Translating it yields CSVVAENTEAFF. V usage is TRBV29-1 and J usage is TRBJ1-1; the D is unclear. The CDR3 runs to 12 residues. V lost 4 bases to trimming and J lost 1 base, with 7 bases between them. Looked up from germline, CDR1 is SQVTM and CDR2 is ANQGSEA.

This clonotype was seen ten or more times. The chain has TRBV12-3 or TRBV12-4 and TRBJ1-5; a weak D match, TRBD1 (6 bases). The CDR3 consists of 14 residues. Trimming pared 2 bases from V and 7 bases from J, leaving 12 bases between. Written as DNA, the CDR3 is TGTGCCAGCAGTTTAATCGGGGGGCGGCAGCCCCAGCATTTT. The encoded protein is CASSLIGGRQPQHF.

The sample holds a few counts of this clonotype. This chain links TRBV11-2 with TRBJ2-5; TRBD2 is a possible D gene (6 bases). The CDR3 is made up of 13 amino acids. Per germline, CDR1 SGHAT and CDR2 FQNNGV. V was trimmed by 6 bases and J by 2 bases, leaving 10 bases between them. In nucleotides, the CDR3 is TGTGCCAGCAGTTCGGGACTGCAAGAGACCCAGTACTTC. This codes for CASSSGLQETQYF.

This clonotype has a count of ten or more. This chain uses TRBV9 with TRBJ1-1; the D gene is possibly TRBD1 (5 bases). CDR1 and CDR2 (germline): SGDLS, YYNGEE. The CDR3 consists of 14 residues. V was pared by 4 bases and J by 7 bases, with 17 bases between. DNA of the CDR3: TGTGCCAGCAGCCCAACGGGACCGGAGATTGAAGCTTTCTTT. Encoded protein: CASSPTGPEIEAFF.

This chain links TRBV28 with TRBJ2-5, with 9 bases fitting TRBD1. CDR1 is MDHEN, CDR2 SYDVKM, per germline. This CDR3 has 16 amino acids. The V and J ends lost 5 bases and 1 base, in that order; junction bases with no gene match: 8. The CDR3 nucleotides read TGTGCCAGCAGTCAGGGACAGGGAACTATCCAAGAGACCCAGTACTTC. It is translated as CASSQGQGTIQETQYF.

The chain combines TRBV9 with TRBJ1-6; TRBD1 aligns across 7 bases. CDR1 SGDLS and CDR2 YYNGEE come from the germline V gene. V was pared by 3 bases and J by 5 bases, with 5 bases of the junction left unmatched. This CDR3 is 15 amino acids long. The CDR3 protein is CASSGRDSDNSPLHF. The CDR3 region has the DNA TGTGCCAGCAGCGGCCGGGACAGTGATAATTCACCCCTCCACTTT.

The table lists this clonotype with a few counts. The chain employs TRBV28 and TRBJ2-7; D is possibly TRBD2 (6 bases). Germline CDR1 and CDR2: MDHEN and SYDVKM. There are 14 residues in the CDR3. V shed 2 bases and J shed 2 bases, with 10 bases lying between them. The CDR3 nucleotides read TGTGCCAGCAGTTTAGAGGAGGGTACCTACGAGCAGTACTTC. Its translation: CASSLEEGTYEQYF.

On this clonotype itself: Compared with germline, one end of the junction differs, possibly owing to a read error. This sequence joins TRBV2 and TRBJ1-1; TRBD1 is a possible D gene (6 bases). Germline CDR1 reads SNHLY; CDR2 reads FYNNEI. The CDR3 consists of 10 residues. CDR3 in amino acids: CASSEARDTF. DNA for the CDR3: TGTGCCAGCAGTGAAGCCCGGGACACATTT. Drawing the rest from reference TRBV2 and TRBJ1-1, the complete variable domain is EPEVTQTPSHQVTQMGQEVILRCVPISNHLYFYWYRQILGQKVEFLVSFYNNEISEKSEIFDDQFSVERPDGSNFTLKIRSTKLEDSAMYFCASSEARDTFGQGTRLTVV.

This clonotype was seen repeatedly, ten times or more. The chain is built from TRBV29-1 and TRBJ2-2; a weak D match, TRBD2 (6 bases). The V gene's germline CDR1 is SQVTM and CDR2 ANQGSEA. The V and J ends lost 4 bases and 3 bases respectively, with 9 bases between them. The length of the CDR3 is 13 residues. As DNA, the CDR3 is TGCAGCGTTGGGGGACTCTACACCGGGGAGCTGTTTTTT. Protein: CSVGGLYTGELFF.

This clonotype was found many times. CDR3 loop: CASSLGTRADSPYEQYF. Written as DNA, the CDR3 is TGTGCCAGCAGCTTAGGCACCAGAGCTGACTCCCCCTACGAGCAGTACTTC. The V and J genes are TRBV11-3 and TRBJ2-7; D is unresolved. This CDR3 spans 17 amino acids. Germline CDR1 reads SGHNT; CDR2 reads YENEEA. Trimming pared 1 base from V and 2 bases from J, leaving 18 bases between.

This clonotype was detected ten times or more. V gene TRBV10-3 combines with J gene TRBJ2-2, with 8 bases identical to TRBD2. This CDR3 comprises 16 residues. Trimming took 4 bases from V and 5 from J; bases not matched to a gene: 9. Per germline, CDR1 ENHRY and CDR2 SYGVKD. The CDR3 region has the DNA TGTGCCATCAGTGTGCAGCGGGAGTTGAGAACCGGGGAGCTGTTTTTT. Translating it yields CAISVQRELRTGELFF.

The table lists this clonotype with many counts. The chain carries TRBV6-2 or TRBV6-3 and TRBJ2-7; either TRBD1 or TRBD2 may supply D (5 bases each). Trimming removed 0 bases at V and 8 bases at J, with 11 bases between. This CDR3 is 13 amino acids long. Looked up from germline, CDR1 is MNHEY and CDR2 is SVGEGT. The DNA of the CDR3 is TGTGCCAGCAGTTACTCGAGGGACGGCCAGCAGTACTTC. It yields the protein CASSYSRDGQQYF.

This clonotype showed up many times. The rearrangement links TRBV30 to TRBJ2-2; D unclear. Germline V gene sequence: CDR1 GTSNPN, CDR2 SVGIG (reference sequence). The CDR3 length is 14 residues. The ends were cut back, 1 base at V and 8 bases at J, with 14 bases in the middle. CDR3 sequence reads: CAWSARLPSGELFF. In nucleotides, the CDR3 is TGTGCCTGGAGTGCCCGATTGCCCTCGGGGGAGCTGTTTTTT.

The chain is built from TRBV20-1 and TRBJ1-5, with 11 nucleotides matching TRBD1. Germline trimming cut 2 bases from V and 6 bases from J; bases unmatched to any gene: 12. From germline, CDR1 is DFQATT and CDR2 SNEGSKA (reference sequence). This CDR3 is built from 17 residues. The CDR3 reads CSARTGGTGGYSQPQHF. The CDR3, as DNA: TGCAGTGCTAGAACAGGGGGGACAGGGGGTTACAGTCAGCCCCAGCATTTT.

At least ten counts were recorded for this clonotype. The rearrangement links TRBV18 to TRBJ2-4; unclear D gene. Germline CDR1 reads KGHSH; CDR2 reads LQKENI. Between the trimmed V and J ends, which lost 2 bases and 6 bases, there was a span of 8 bases. This CDR3 comprises 13 residues. Here the CDR3 reads CASSPGGPNIQYF. The CDR3 DNA follows: TGTGCCAGCTCACCAGGCGGCCCAAACATTCAGTACTTC. Full variable domain (rest looked up from reference TRBV18 and TRBJ2-4): NAGVMQNPRHLVRRRGQEARLRCSPMKGHSHVYWYRQLPEEGLKFMVYLQKENIIDESGMPKERFSAEFPKEGPSILRIQQVVRGDSAAYFCASSPGGPNIQYFGAGTRLSVL.

On this clonotype: The junction and the germline gene differ at one end; a read error may be behind it. The rearrangement uses TRBV6-1 and TRBJ2-5, with no clear D. CDR1 is MNHNS and CDR2 is SASEGT in the germline V gene. This CDR3 is built from 13 residues. CDR3: CASRLDGPETQYF. In DNA, the CDR3 is TGTGCCAGCCGTCTGGATGGTCCGGAGACCCAATACTTC.

There are many counts of this clonotype. The J gene is TRBJ2-2, the V gene TRBV5-1; possibly TRBD1 or TRBD2 for D (5 bases each). The CDR3 extends over 18 amino acids. The ends were cut back, 1 base at V and 2 bases at J, with 18 bases in the middle. Germline CDR1 and CDR2: SGHRS and YFSETQ. CDR3 amino acids: CASSLWTRDGINTGELFF. DNA for the CDR3: TGCGCCAGCAGCTTGTGGACACGGGACGGAATTAACACCGGGGAGCTGTTTTTT. Filled out from reference TRBV5-1 and TRBJ2-2, the complete variable domain reads KAGVTQTPRYLIKTRGQQVTLSCSPISGHRSVSWYQQTPGQGLQFLFEYFSETQRNKGNFPGRFSGRQFSNSRSEMNVSTLELGDSALYLCASSLWTRDGINTGELFFGEGSRLTVL.

This clonotype occurred many times. The gene calls are TRBV30 and TRBJ1-1, with 8 bases fitting TRBD1. Germline CDR1 is GTSNPN and CDR2 is SVGIG (reference sequence). Trimming cost V 1 base and J 8 bases; bases outside gene matches: 6. This CDR3 comprises 13 residues. The CDR3 nucleotides are TGTGCCTGGAGTGAGGGTGGACAGGGAGAAGCTTTCTTT. Its translation is CAWSEGGQGEAFF.

This clonotype was counted at least ten times. This chain connects TRBV27 to TRBJ2-7, with D perhaps matching TRBD1 (6 bases). The CDR3 length is 14 residues. The V and J ends lost 0 bases and 6 bases respectively, with 12 bases between them. Germline V lookup: CDR1 MNHEY, CDR2 SMNVEV (reference sequence). CDR3 DNA: TGTGCCAGCAGTTTATCCGGGACAAACCCCGAGCAGTACTTC. Its protein is CASSLSGTNPEQYF.

Turning to this clonotype: Sequence at one end of the junction differs from germline and may be a read error. This sequence joins TRBV12-3 or TRBV12-4 and TRBJ2-2; D perhaps matches TRBD2 (5 bases). This CDR3 has 11 residues. CDR3 nucleotide sequence: TGTGCCAGCAGTTTAGGTGGGGAGCTGTCTTTT. This gives the protein CASSLGGELSF.

This clonotype came up many times. V gene TRBV2 combines with J gene TRBJ2-3, with 7 bases fitting TRBD2. Unmatched junction bases numbered 6, after V lost 3 bases and J lost 0 bases. CDR3 size: 16 residues. In germline, CDR1 is SNHLY, CDR2 FYNNEI. The CDR3: CASSDLLAASTDTQYF. The CDR3 DNA sequence: TGTGCCAGCAGTGATCTCCTAGCGGCTAGCACAGATACGCAGTATTTT.

This clonotype was recorded many times. The chain recombines TRBV27 with TRBJ1-2; D is perhaps TRBD1 (5 bases). Looked up from germline, CDR1 is MNHEY and CDR2 is SMNVEV (reference sequence). Trimming took 5 bases from V and 2 from J, leaving 12 bases between them. CDR3 length: 14 amino acids. CDR3 sequence reads: CASSLRGANYGYTF. In DNA form, the CDR3 reads TGTGCCAGCAGTCTTAGGGGCGCGAACTATGGCTACACCTTC.

Ten or more counts support this clonotype. The chain has TRBV12-3 or TRBV12-4 and TRBJ1-1; D remains ambiguous. CDR3 length equals 15 residues. Trimming pared 5 bases from V and 4 bases from J, leaving 17 bases between. In nucleotides, the CDR3 is TGTGCCAGCAGTCAAGACTATAGGATGAGCACTGAAGCTTTCTTT. Translation gives CASSQDYRMSTEAFF.